The rows below give T cell receptor beta chains drawn from one sample of a study of T-cell memory formation after mild COVID-19. MiXCR, run by TCRdb on the 5' RACE reads, gives a single entry per CDR3 protein. The sample lists roughly 100,000 distinct CDR3 sequences, about an eighth occurring once. What was sequenced was PBMCs or a T cell subset sorted from them (not recorded which). Receptors were obtained from an adult woman who had mild COVID-19 (a few samples of this study predate the infection). Cell type and time point are not known. The CDR3 runs from the conserved cysteine through the conserved F or W. Each record gives: CDR3 protein, CDR3 DNA, V gene, J gene, D gene, clone size. D genes are given only for firm matches. Expanded clones are given a class, and other clones once, few, many or no size at all.

CDR3aa: CASSTGQGDRETQYF; CDR3nt: TGTGCCAGCAGTACGGGACAGGGGGACCGGGAGACCCAGTACTTC; v_gene: TRBV6-5; j_gene: TRBJ2-5; d_gene: TRBD1; abundance: many
CDR3aa: CAWMGRTPEQYF; CDR3nt: TGTGCCTGGATGGGCAGAACTCCCGAGCAGTACTTC; v_gene: TRBV30; j_gene: TRBJ2-7; d_gene: NA; abundance: NA
CDR3aa: CASSSGTAYGYTF; CDR3nt: TGTGCCAGCAGCTCCGGGACGGCCTATGGCTACACCTTC; v_gene: TRBV7-6; j_gene: TRBJ1-2; d_gene: NA; abundance: NA
CDR3aa: CASIRPSATDTQYF; CDR3nt: TGTGCCAGCATTCGGCCTTCGGCCACAGATACGCAGTATTTT; v_gene: TRBV2; j_gene: TRBJ2-3; d_gene: NA; abundance: few
CDR3aa: CASSVVADLPSGANVLTF; CDR3nt: TGTGCCAGCAGCGTAGTGGCGGACCTACCATCTGGGGCCAACGTCCTGACTTTC; v_gene: TRBV9; j_gene: TRBJ2-6; d_gene: NA; abundance: NA
CDR3aa: CALGPSLSTGELFF; CDR3nt: TGTGCCCTAGGGCCCAGCTTGAGCACCGGGGAGCTGTTTTTT; v_gene: TRBV11-2; j_gene: TRBJ2-2; d_gene: NA; abundance: few
CDR3aa: CASSLKTGDYGVNIQYF; CDR3nt: TGTGCCAGCAGCCTCAAAACGGGGGATTATGGTGTAAACATTCAGTACTTC; v_gene: TRBV11-2; j_gene: TRBJ2-4; d_gene: NA; abundance: many
CDR3aa: CASSQQEGGASVDTQYF; CDR3nt: TGTGCCAGCAGCCAACAGGAGGGGGGGGCTTCGGTAGATACGCAGTATTTT; v_gene: TRBV4-2; j_gene: TRBJ2-3; d_gene: NA; abundance: NA
CDR3aa: CASSEGVVGTEAFF; CDR3nt: TGTGCCAGCAGTGAAGGGGTCGTGGGCACTGAAGCTTTCTTT; v_gene: TRBV9; j_gene: TRBJ1-1; d_gene: NA; abundance: NA
CDR3aa: CASSLVVYGAPYEQYF; CDR3nt: TGTGCCAGCAGCTTAGTCGTTTACGGGGCGCCTTACGAGCAGTACTTC; v_gene: TRBV7-9; j_gene: TRBJ2-7; d_gene: NA; abundance: few
CDR3aa: CASSLTSSGSPGTDTQYF; CDR3nt: TGTGCCAGCAGCTTAACCTCTAGCGGTTCCCCGGGCACAGATACGCAGTATTTT; v_gene: TRBV7-2; j_gene: TRBJ2-3; d_gene: TRBD2; abundance: many
CDR3aa: CASSPGTPSGNTIYF; CDR3nt: TGTGCCAGCAGCCCCGGGACCCCCTCTGGAAACACCATATATTTT; v_gene: TRBV27; j_gene: TRBJ1-3; d_gene: NA; abundance: NA
CDR3aa: CASSFGREPTPGEQYF; CDR3nt: TGTGCCAGCAGCTTTGGCCGCGAGCCCACCCCGGGCGAGCAGTACTTC; v_gene: TRBV7-2; j_gene: TRBJ2-7; d_gene: NA; abundance: NA
CDR3aa: CASSEADPSYEQYF; CDR3nt: TGTGCCAGCAGTGAGGCAGACCCTTCCTACGAGCAGTACTTC; v_gene: TRBV6-1; j_gene: TRBJ2-7; d_gene: NA; abundance: few
CDR3aa: CASSVDNSGNTIYF; CDR3nt: TGTGCCAGCAGCGTAGACAACTCTGGAAACACCATATATTTT; v_gene: TRBV9; j_gene: TRBJ1-3; d_gene: NA; abundance: NA
CDR3aa: CSVENDGRGNTEAFF; CDR3nt: TGCAGCGTTGAAAACGACGGGCGAGGGAACACTGAGGCTTTCTTT; v_gene: TRBV29-1; j_gene: TRBJ1-1; d_gene: NA; abundance: NA
CDR3aa: CASSFGDYNEQFF; CDR3nt: TGTGCCAGCAGCTTCGGGGACTACAATGAGCAGTTCTTC; v_gene: TRBV7-9; j_gene: TRBJ2-1; d_gene: NA; abundance: many
CDR3aa: CASSQQETQYF; CDR3nt: TGTGCCAGCAGCCAACAAGAGACCCAGTACTTC; v_gene: TRBV13; j_gene: TRBJ2-5; d_gene: NA; abundance: many
CDR3aa: CASSYGGHNEQFF; CDR3nt: TGTGCCAGCAGTTATGGCGGGCACAATGAGCAGTTCTTC; v_gene: TRBV6-2/TRBV6-3; j_gene: TRBJ2-1; d_gene: NA; abundance: few
CDR3aa: CASSQGLEQYF; CDR3nt: TGTGCCAGCAGCCAGGGTTTGGAGCAGTACTTC; v_gene: TRBV6-5; j_gene: TRBJ2-7; d_gene: NA; abundance: NA
CDR3aa: CASSLTEAGQGPTNTGELFF; CDR3nt: TGTGCCAGCAGCTTAACGGAGGCTGGACAGGGGCCCACGAACACCGGGGAGCTGTTTTTT; v_gene: TRBV7-6; j_gene: TRBJ2-2; d_gene: TRBD1; abundance: few
CDR3aa: CASSLTILITGELFF; CDR3nt: TGTGCCAGCAGCTTAACTATCCTTATCACCGGGGAGCTGTTTTTT; v_gene: TRBV11-2; j_gene: TRBJ2-2; d_gene: NA; abundance: many
CDR3aa: CASSQDTGAPFEQYF; CDR3nt: TGCGCCAGCAGCCAAGATACAGGGGCCCCCTTCGAGCAGTACTTC; v_gene: TRBV4-3; j_gene: TRBJ2-7; d_gene: TRBD1; abundance: NA
CDR3aa: CATGQGNGYTF; CDR3nt: TGCGCCACCGGACAGGGGAATGGCTACACCTTC; v_gene: TRBV5-1; j_gene: TRBJ1-2; d_gene: TRBD1; abundance: NA
CDR3aa: CASSLAVLNSYEQYF; CDR3nt: TGCGCCAGCAGCTTGGCCGTGCTGAATTCCTACGAGCAGTACTTC; v_gene: TRBV5-1; j_gene: TRBJ2-7; d_gene: NA; abundance: few
CDR3aa: CASSLGGSEQFF; CDR3nt: TGTGCCAGCAGCTTAGGGGGTAGTGAGCAGTTCTTC; v_gene: TRBV7-9; j_gene: TRBJ2-1; d_gene: NA; abundance: few
CDR3aa: CASSPGQPPYEQYF; CDR3nt: TGTGCCAGCAGCCCGGGACAGCCTCCCTACGAGCAGTACTTC; v_gene: TRBV7-9; j_gene: TRBJ2-7; d_gene: TRBD1; abundance: few
CDR3aa: CASSLGRGQGLSQPQHF; CDR3nt: TGTGCCAGCAGTTTAGGTCGGGGACAGGGGTTAAGTCAGCCCCAGCATTTT; v_gene: TRBV12-3/TRBV12-4; j_gene: TRBJ1-5; d_gene: TRBD1; abundance: few
CDR3aa: CASSQLSAFSYEQYF; CDR3nt: TGTGCCAGCAGCCAGCTCTCCGCTTTTTCCTACGAGCAGTACTTC; v_gene: TRBV3-1; j_gene: TRBJ2-7; d_gene: NA; abundance: NA
CDR3aa: CASGGVAGEAFF; CDR3nt: TGTGCCTCAGGTGGGGTCGCCGGTGAAGCTTTCTTT; v_gene: TRBV24-1; j_gene: TRBJ1-1; d_gene: NA; abundance: NA
CDR3aa: CASSGLAGFGDTQYF; CDR3nt: TGTGCCAGCAGTGGGCTAGCGGGGTTTGGAGATACGCAGTATTTT; v_gene: TRBV2; j_gene: TRBJ2-3; d_gene: TRBD2; abundance: few
CDR3aa: CASLGQGAGELFF; CDR3nt: TGTGCCAGCCTGGGACAGGGTGCCGGGGAGCTGTTTTTT; v_gene: TRBV7-9; j_gene: TRBJ2-2; d_gene: TRBD1; abundance: NA
CDR3aa: CATSEQGRNFPMLRISTDTQYF; CDR3nt: TGTGCCACCAGTGAACAGGGGCGAAATTTTCCAATGCTACGGATTAGCACAGATACGCAGTATTTT; v_gene: TRBV24-1; j_gene: TRBJ2-3; d_gene: TRBD1; abundance: NA
CDR3aa: CASSDRANTEAFF; CDR3nt: TGTGCCAGCAGTGATCGCGCAAACACTGAAGCTTTCTTT; v_gene: TRBV25-1; j_gene: TRBJ1-1; d_gene: NA; abundance: few
CDR3aa: CASSHHRVGPGANVLTF; CDR3nt: TGCGCCAGCAGCCATCACAGGGTCGGGCCTGGGGCCAACGTCCTGACTTTC; v_gene: TRBV4-3; j_gene: TRBJ2-6; d_gene: NA; abundance: NA
CDR3aa: CASSGSGGLPNEQFF; CDR3nt: TGTGCCAGCAGTGGTAGCGGGGGGTTGCCCAATGAGCAGTTCTTC; v_gene: TRBV2; j_gene: TRBJ2-1; d_gene: TRBD2; abundance: NA
CDR3aa: CSAFGRGAVYNEQFF; CDR3nt: TGCAGTGCTTTCGGGAGGGGGGCCGTCTACAATGAGCAGTTCTTC; v_gene: TRBV20-1; j_gene: TRBJ2-1; d_gene: TRBD2; abundance: few
CDR3aa: CSARDPLAGGYNEQFF; CDR3nt: TGCAGTGCTAGAGACCCACTAGCGGGGGGGTACAATGAGCAGTTCTTC; v_gene: TRBV20-1; j_gene: TRBJ2-1; d_gene: TRBD2; abundance: many
CDR3aa: CASSLSGLEQFF; CDR3nt: TGTGCCAGCAGTTTATCGGGCCTTGAGCAGTTCTTC; v_gene: TRBV27; j_gene: TRBJ2-1; d_gene: NA; abundance: NA
CDR3aa: CASSDSKVRDQPQHF; CDR3nt: TGTGCCAGCAGTGACTCGAAGGTCCGCGATCAGCCCCAGCATTTT; v_gene: TRBV6-4; j_gene: TRBJ1-5; d_gene: NA; abundance: NA
CDR3aa: CASSADRVAEQYF; CDR3nt: TGTGCCAGCAGCGCAGACAGGGTAGCCGAGCAGTACTTC; v_gene: TRBV25-1; j_gene: TRBJ2-7; d_gene: TRBD1; abundance: NA
CDR3aa: CASSQDPKLYGSGANVLTF; CDR3nt: TGTGCCAGCAGCCAAGATCCTAAGCTATACGGCTCTGGGGCCAACGTCCTGACTTTC; v_gene: TRBV14; j_gene: TRBJ2-6; d_gene: NA; abundance: few
CDR3aa: CASSQPTTSGGPSYNEQFF; CDR3nt: TGTGCCAGCAGCCAACCTACTACTAGCGGGGGGCCCTCCTACAATGAGCAGTTCTTC; v_gene: TRBV3-1; j_gene: TRBJ2-1; d_gene: TRBD2; abundance: NA
CDR3aa: CASSPSRSRVHNEQFF; CDR3nt: TGTGCCAGCAGCCCCTCCAGAAGTCGAGTCCACAATGAGCAGTTCTTC; v_gene: TRBV7-9; j_gene: TRBJ2-1; d_gene: NA; abundance: NA
CDR3aa: CASSRDRDYGYTF; CDR3nt: TGTGCCAGCAGCCGGGACCGGGACTATGGCTACACCTTC; v_gene: TRBV13; j_gene: TRBJ1-2; d_gene: NA; abundance: NA
CDR3aa: CASARRSNQETQYF; CDR3nt: TGTGCCAGCGCTAGGCGGTCAAACCAAGAGACCCAGTACTTC; v_gene: TRBV6-5; j_gene: TRBJ2-5; d_gene: NA; abundance: many
CDR3aa: CASSPGTGPGETQYF; CDR3nt: TGTGCCAGCAGCCCAGGTACAGGCCCAGGAGAGACCCAGTACTTC; v_gene: TRBV7-2; j_gene: TRBJ2-5; d_gene: NA; abundance: few
CDR3aa: CASSRIVGEQYF; CDR3nt: TGTGCCAGCAGCCGCATCGTGGGGGAGCAGTACTTC; v_gene: TRBV14; j_gene: TRBJ2-7; d_gene: NA; abundance: few
CDR3aa: CASSSPGQGVGELFF; CDR3nt: TGTGCCAGCAGCTCTCCGGGACAGGGAGTCGGGGAGCTGTTTTTT; v_gene: TRBV7-8; j_gene: TRBJ2-2; d_gene: TRBD1; abundance: NA